This section outlines one T cell receptor (beta chain) sequence together with its context. Antigen: not known. The data originate from a study of cytomegalovirus exposure and HLA in healthy donors. Overall study results and limits: According to an earlier analysis, most TCR beta V segments yielded productive rearrangements about 90% or about 30% of the time.

The PCR had 60 Vbeta and 13 Jbeta primers. This table comes from immunoSEQ multiplex PCR, and its TCRdb copy is limited to in-frame clones, with some not included. The sample records about 260,000 clones, roughly two thirds being singletons. Deletions cut 0 bases from V and 8 bases from J, with 15 bases between. Germline lookup yields CDR1 SGHRS and CDR2 YFSETQ. This CDR3 comprises 15 residues. This clonotype was obtained from a female donor in good health and CMV-seronegative. The specimen was PBMCs. The chain links TRBV5-1 to TRBJ2-1; tentative D call: TRBD1 (6 bases). The CDR3, as DNA: TGCGCCAGCAGCTTGGGCCAGGGGAGAGACGATGAGCAGTTCTTC. Translating it yields CASSLGQGRDDEQFF.